A single T cell receptor (beta chain) is shown here with its context. The antigen remains unidentified. Using immunoSEQ multiplex PCR, the repertoire was profiled, and TCRdb retains in-frame clones only, with some absent. The sample records 100,000 to 110,000 clones, around 90% being singletons. Germline V lookup: CDR1 MDHEN, CDR2 SYDVKM. This CDR3 region has 13 residues. Trimming removed 0 bases from V and 11 bases from J, with 11 bases in between. The data are from a study of OX40 agonist ivuxolimab in advanced cancers. Points from the study as a whole: Clonal expansion was seen in CD4+ and CD8+ blood T cells by week 6 at 0.1 to 3.0 mg/kg.

V usage is TRBV28 and J usage is TRBJ1-5, with D hard to call. Specimen: CD4+ or CD8+ T cells sorted from blood, collected in a trial of the OX40 agonist ivuxolimab. This sequence was found in an adult with an advanced solid tumor such as melanoma, head and neck, liver or kidney cancer. CDR3 sequence (DNA): TGTGCCAGCAGTTTATGGGCAGTCAGGACCCAGCATTTT. Translating gives CASSLWAVRTQHF.